This T cell receptor (beta chain) was sequenced for a study of blood T cell repertoires in COVID-19. Study overall: COVID-19 samples collected from the United States, Italy and Spain covered acute and convalescent phases. PBMCs, B-cell-depleted T cells, or T cells were the source of the cDNA or gDNA that made up the material.

The germline gives CDR1 SGHVS, CDR2 FNYEAQ. V trimming: 5 bases; J trimming: 4 bases; junction bases outside the gene matches: 14. The CDR3 has 16 residues. Sequencing used immunoSEQ multiplex PCR; TCRdb keeps in-frame clones, though not all of them. The sample includes 250,000 to 350,000 clones, about 90% seen only once; the top ten take about 8%. This clone appeared a few times. The source of this sequence is a woman aged 45 to 65 who had recovered from COVID-19. Sequenced material: peripheral blood. The chain carries TRBV7-6 and TRBJ2-7; 7 bases fit TRBD2. CDR3 nucleotides: TGTGCCAGCAGCCCCGGGATGGCGGGAGTCTATTACGAGCAGTACTTC. Translated: CASSPGMAGVYYEQYF. Based on the CDR3 plus reference TRBV7-6 and TRBJ2-7, the full variable domain is GAGVSQSPRYKVTKRGQDVALRCDPISGHVSLYWYRQALGQGPEFLTYFNYEAQQDKSGLPNDRFSAERPEGSISTLTIQRTEQRDSAMYRCASSPGMAGVYYEQYFGPGTRLTVT.